The entry below describes one TCR beta chain. Participants were aged about 18 to 90 years, lived in 20 to 30 US areas, and enrolled virtually. In the source study's methods: Researchers report that nucleated cell counts were estimated from reference gene primer amplification. Clones were read by immunoSEQ multiplex PCR, and TCRdb kept only the in-frame ones, dropping some. That table is the source of V, J and clone size, and D and trimming were worked out from the DNA. The profile shows about 210,000 clones, 87% of them singletons. Germline lookup yields CDR1 GTSNPN and CDR2 SVGIG (reference sequence). CDR3 length: 13 residues. With 4 bases clipped from V and 5 bases from J, the junction kept 7 bases outside the gene matches. This sample is part of a study of blood T cell repertoires in COVID-19. Overall study context: Samples taken during acute and convalescent COVID-19 were collected in the United States, Italy and Spain. Sample material is recorded as cDNA or gDNA derived from T cells, B-cell-depleted T cells, or PBMCs.

The chain uses TRBV30 and TRBJ2-7; TRBD2 matches at 8 bases. Material for sequencing was PBMCs or T cells enriched from blood (not recorded which). This sequence originates from a man between 18 and 29 years old with acute COVID-19. The CDR3 loop reads CAWTGLAPHEQYF. CDR3 nucleotide sequence: TGTGCCTGGACCGGACTAGCTCCCCACGAGCAGTACTTC.